The 23 T cell receptor beta chains in this list originate from one sample, sequenced in a study of T cell responses to AZD1222 COVID-19 vaccine. The table came from immunoSEQ multiplex PCR; TCRdb's copy has only in-frame clones and leaves some out. The table includes roughly 120,000 clones, about 88% detected once. The sequenced sample was peripheral blood, obtained on day 0 of AZD1222 vaccination. The source of these receptors is an adult in good health.

The V and J genes are TRBV19 and TRBJ1-2; the D is unclear. The CDR3 covers 12 residues. V was cut by 5 bases and J by 6 bases, with 10 bases left in between. Looked up from germline, CDR1 is LNHDA and CDR2 is SQIVND (reference sequence). The CDR3 DNA follows: TGTGCCAGTAGTCTCCGGTATGATGGCTACACCTTC. This sequence encodes CASSLRYDGYTF.

The gene calls are TRBV5-1 and TRBJ2-2; D unclear. The CDR3 is made up of 13 amino acids. With 5 bases removed from V and 5 bases from J, the gap between germline ends came to 10 bases. Germline CDR1 is SGHRS and CDR2 is YFSETQ. The CDR3 sequence: CASSVSVTGELFF. As DNA, the CDR3 is TGCGCCAGCAGTGTGTCGGTTACCGGGGAGCTGTTTTTT.

This clone has just a few counts. The gene calls are TRBV5-1 and TRBJ2-7, with 7 bases fitting TRBD1. The V gene end was trimmed by 4 bases and the J gene end by 3 bases; junction bases not matched to a gene: 7. The CDR3 covers 14 residues. Per germline, CDR1 SGHRS and CDR2 YFSETQ. The CDR3 coding sequence is TGCGCCAGCAGCCGACAGGGCGTCAGCTACGAGCAGTACTTC. Its translation: CASSRQGVSYEQYF.

The chain joins TRBV5-1 to TRBJ2-7; TRBD1 or TRBD2 may be the D gene (5 bases each). The germline V gene encodes CDR1 SGHRS and CDR2 YFSETQ. The CDR3 is 13 residues long. V lost 4 bases and J lost 5, with 13 bases in between. This CDR3 reads CASSLSGTDEQYF. The CDR3, as DNA: TGCGCCAGCAGCCTGTCGGGGACCGACGAGCAGTACTTC.

The V gene is TRBV21-1, the J gene TRBJ2-7; the tabulated D call, TRBD1, remains unverified against the DNA. TRBV21-1 constitutes a pseudogene. The length of the CDR3 is 16 residues. Here the CDR3 DNA reads TGTGCCACCCTGAGGGGACATCGTGCGGACAGCTACGAGCAGTACTTC. This gives the protein CATLRGHRADSYEQYF.

This clone was picked up a small number of times. In DNA, the CDR3 is TGTGCCAGCAGTCACATACAGATACCTTACGAGCAGTACTTC. Protein: CASSHIQIPYEQYF. The chain recombines TRBV6-2 or TRBV6-3 with TRBJ2-7; no definite D call. The V end was cut by 5 bases, the J end by 4 bases, with 15 bases between. From germline, CDR1 is MNHEY and CDR2 SVGEGT. This CDR3 is 14 amino acids long.

The rearrangement joins TRBV30 to TRBJ1-5, with D unresolved. This CDR3 is built from 13 residues. In germline, CDR1 is GTSNPN, CDR2 SVGIG (reference sequence). Trimming stripped 0 bases from V and 7 bases from J, with 10 bases between. In DNA, the CDR3 is TGTGCCTGGAGTGTTGATCGGGGACAGCCCCAGCATTTT. Protein sequence: CAWSVDRGQPQHF.

The chain employs TRBV5-1 and TRBJ2-7, with D unresolved. CDR1 and CDR2 from the germline V gene are SGHRS and YFSETQ. Trimming took 1 base from V and 0 from J, leaving 11 bases between them. The CDR3 sequence is 15 residues long. In DNA form, the CDR3 reads TGCGCCAGCAGCTTGATTCCAGCGCGCTCCTACGAGCAGTACTTC. Translation gives CASSLIPARSYEQYF. Variable domain in full (rest from reference TRBV5-1 and TRBJ2-7): KAGVTQTPRYLIKTRGQQVTLSCSPISGHRSVSWYQQTPGQGLQFLFEYFSETQRNKGNFPGRFSGRQFSNSRSEMNVSTLELGDSALYLCASSLIPARSYEQYFGPGTRLTVT.

V gene TRBV5-1 combines with J gene TRBJ2-7, with D unresolved. Per the germline V gene, CDR1 is SGHRS and CDR2 is YFSETQ. The CDR3 spans 15 residues. Trimming took 4 bases from V and 2 from J, leaving 16 bases between them. This CDR3 reads CASSLSLATTYEQYF. The DNA for the CDR3 is TGCGCCAGCAGCCTAAGCCTGGCTACAACCTACGAGCAGTACTTC.

The CDR3, as DNA: TGTGCCAGCAGCGCGACTGGGGCAGGGTTGGCGTGGGGCACAGATACGCAGTATTTT. It yields the protein CASSATGAGLAWGTDTQYF. The rearrangement links TRBV5-5 to TRBJ2-3; tentatively, D is TRBD1 (5 bases). The CDR3 contains 19 residues. Trimming took 4 bases from V and 1 from J, leaving 25 bases between them. The V gene's germline CDR1 is SGHKS and CDR2 YYEKEE (reference sequence).

The chain joins TRBV30 to TRBJ2-3, with 15 bases identical to TRBD2. J was trimmed by 8 bases and V by 2 bases; bases with no gene match: 5. Germline assignment: CDR1 GTSNPN and CDR2 SVGIG (reference sequence). CDR3 length: 15 residues. The CDR3 coding sequence is TGTGCCTGGAGTCGGACTAGCGGGGGGGCGGGTACGCAGTATTTT. It specifies CAWSRTSGGAGTQYF.

The V and J genes are TRBV30 and TRBJ2-7, with D perhaps TRBD1 (7 bases). V lost 2 bases to trimming and J lost 5 bases, with 16 bases between them. The CDR3 length is 14 residues. Germline assignment: CDR1 GTSNPN and CDR2 SVGIG (reference sequence). This chain's CDR3 is CAWSTGRGADEQYF. CDR3 sequence (DNA): TGTGCCTGGAGTACCGGCAGGGGGGCGGACGAGCAGTACTTC.

The V gene is TRBV19, the J gene TRBJ1-5, with D unresolved. The V end was cut by 2 bases, the J end by 1 base, with 9 bases between. Germline V CDR1 and CDR2: LNHDA, SQIVND (reference sequence). This CDR3 comprises 15 residues. CDR3 DNA sequence: TGTGCCAGTAGTATAAGTGACACAAGCAATCAGCCCCAGCATTTT. Translation: CASSISDTSNQPQHF. Full variable domain (missing parts from reference TRBV19 and TRBJ1-5): DGGITQSPKYLFRKEGQNVTLSCEQNLNHDAMYWYRQDPGQGLRLIYYSQIVNDFQKGDIAEGYSVSREKKESFPLTVTSAQKNPTAFYLCASSISDTSNQPQHFGDGTRLSIL.

The chain recombines TRBV19 with TRBJ1-6, with TRBD1 as a possible D gene (5 bases). Trimming stripped 1 base from V and 6 bases from J, with 7 bases between. In germline, CDR1 is LNHDA, CDR2 SQIVND (reference sequence). The CDR3 runs to 14 residues. DNA for the CDR3: TGTGCCAGTAGTATAGGGGGCAGTAATTCACCCCTCCACTTT. Its translation is CASSIGGSNSPLHF.

With regard to this clone: At the DNA level, this CDR3 is encoded by other sequences in the same sample as well. V usage is TRBV12-3 or TRBV12-4 and J usage is TRBJ2-1; D ambiguous. V was shortened by 3 bases and J by 6 bases, with 3 bases between the two germline ends. The CDR3 has 11 residues. Written as DNA, the CDR3 is TGTGCCAGCAGTTTGGCCAATGAGCAGTTCTTC. Its protein is CASSLANEQFF.

The rearrangement links TRBV9 to TRBJ2-3; D is unclear. This CDR3 region has 12 residues. Per germline, CDR1 SGDLS and CDR2 YYNGEE. The V gene lost 3 bases and the J gene lost 8 bases, with 10 bases spanning the gap. The CDR3 sequence is CASSAPRGTQYF. In DNA, the CDR3 is TGTGCCAGCAGCGCCCCGCGCGGTACGCAGTATTTT.

The chain combines TRBV4-1 with TRBJ2-6; 7 positions match TRBD1. CDR3 length equals 16 residues. The junction had 6 bases not matched to a gene; V was cut back by 3 bases and J by 4 bases. Germline V gene lookup returns CDR1 MGHRA and CDR2 YSYEKL. The CDR3 sequence is CASSHPTGHGANVLTF. CDR3 in DNA: TGCGCCAGCAGCCACCCGACAGGGCACGGGGCCAACGTCCTGACTTTC.

The V call is TRBV11-3, the J call TRBJ1-2; D gene uncertain. The CDR3 sequence is 13 residues long. CDR1 SGHNT and CDR2 YENEEA come from the germline V gene. V lost 5 bases and J lost 3, with 10 bases in between. The CDR3 here is CASSRTQYYGYTF. In nucleotides, the CDR3 is TGTGCCAGCAGCCGGACCCAATACTATGGCTACACCTTC.

The sample holds one count of this clone. The rearrangement joins TRBV25-1 to TRBJ2-7; no clear D gene. CDR1 and CDR2 (germline): MGHDK, SYGVNS. The V end was cut by 4 bases, the J end by 12 bases, with 13 bases between. The CDR3 runs to 11 residues. The chain's CDR3 is CASSVGDVLYF. The CDR3 DNA sequence: TGTGCCAGCAGTGTTGGTGACGTCCTGTACTTC.

This chain links TRBV9 with TRBJ2-7; 8 positions agree with TRBD1. Per the germline V gene, CDR1 is SGDLS and CDR2 is YYNGEE. This CDR3 is 12 amino acids long. V lost 3 bases to trimming and J lost 4 bases; unmatched junction nucleotides: 0. CDR3: CASSGQGYEQYF. The CDR3 DNA reads as TGTGCCAGCAGCGGACAGGGGTACGAGCAGTACTTC.

This clone occurred a few times. The chain links TRBV9 to TRBJ2-1; TRBD2 aligns across 16 bases. Germline CDR1 reads SGDLS; CDR2 reads YYNGEE. This CDR3 contains 15 residues. The trim removed 2 bases at V and 10 bases at J, leaving 3 bases unmatched. The CDR3 sequence is CASSVGLAGGLEQFF. The CDR3 nucleotides read TGTGCCAGCAGCGTGGGACTAGCGGGGGGGCTGGAGCAGTTCTTC.

The V call is TRBV7-9, the J call TRBJ1-1; a possible D gene is TRBD1 (5 bases). The CDR3 sequence is 14 residues long. The V end lost 7 bases, the J end lost 6 bases, and 18 bases lay between the germline ends. Germline lookup yields CDR1 SEHNR and CDR2 FQNEAQ (reference sequence). The CDR3 coding sequence is TGTGCCAGCAATACGAGAGGCGGGGCCGCTGAAGCTTTCTTT. Translating gives CASNTRGGAAEAFF.

The chain carries TRBV11-3 and TRBJ2-7; perhaps TRBD1 as D (6 bases). Deletions cut 5 bases from V and 7 bases from J, with 15 bases between. Germline values: CDR1 SGHNT, CDR2 YENEEA. The CDR3 length is 13 residues. CDR3 protein: CASSILTGGEQYF. The DNA of the CDR3 is TGTGCCAGCAGCATCCTGACAGGCGGGGAGCAGTACTTC.